The rows below give T cell receptor beta chains drawn from one sample of a study of shared clonotypes between healthy human individuals. Clones were read by immunoSEQ multiplex PCR, and TCRdb kept only the in-frame ones, dropping some. Of about 2.5 million clones detected, 80% to 95% appear once; the ten largest clones hold roughly 0.34%. The sequenced sample was naive CD4+ T cells from PBMCs. Receptors originate from a man aged 18 to 30 in good health. Some clones in this sample may be carry-over from other donors' samples. Both conserved end residues are trimmed from each CDR3. Where a row states a size, it is once, few, many or the class of an expanded clone; other rows omit it.

abundance: .
j_gene: TRBJ2-2
v_gene: TRBV11-2
CDR3aa: ASSLGLLYTGELF

abundance: .
j_gene: TRBJ2-7
v_gene: TRBV28
CDR3aa: ASSLWAGPAYEQY

abundance: .
j_gene: TRBJ2-7
v_gene: TRBV30
CDR3aa: AWSAGTRHEQY

abundance: .
j_gene: TRBJ1-5
v_gene: TRBV5-5
CDR3aa: ASSITTLDQPQH

abundance: .
j_gene: TRBJ1-1
v_gene: TRBV10-3
CDR3aa: AISGRGDRATEAF

abundance: .
j_gene: TRBJ2-1
v_gene: TRBV7-2
CDR3aa: ASSLIGGSYNEQF

abundance: .
j_gene: TRBJ2-2
v_gene: TRBV28
CDR3aa: AGLAGNTGELF

abundance: .
j_gene: TRBJ1-1
v_gene: TRBV7-3
CDR3aa: ASSPGSEGTEAF

abundance: .
j_gene: TRBJ2-2
v_gene: TRBV7-9
CDR3aa: ASSSGLAGAGTGELF

abundance: .
j_gene: TRBJ2-4
v_gene: TRBV5-4
CDR3aa: ASSIQGDENIQY

abundance: .
j_gene: TRBJ2-3
v_gene: TRBV5-1
CDR3aa: ASSLARLGIADTQY

abundance: .
j_gene: TRBJ1-2
v_gene: TRBV7-2
CDR3aa: ASSLDSAERGYT

abundance: .
j_gene: TRBJ1-5
v_gene: TRBV11-2
CDR3aa: ASSFNEVEPQH

abundance: once
j_gene: TRBJ2-5
v_gene: TRBV5-1
CDR3aa: ASSLQGAGETQY

abundance: .
j_gene: TRBJ1-1
v_gene: TRBV7-8
CDR3aa: ASSPLQGALTEAF

abundance: .
j_gene: TRBJ2-7
v_gene: TRBV7-2
CDR3aa: ASSRPGGAYEQY

abundance: once
j_gene: TRBJ1-5
v_gene: TRBV5-8
CDR3aa: ASSRGTGGSQPQH

abundance: .
j_gene: TRBJ2-1
v_gene: TRBV7-2
CDR3aa: ASSSTRRNEQF

abundance: .
j_gene: TRBJ2-7
v_gene: TRBV6-6
CDR3aa: ASRAVGGTAYEQY

abundance: .
j_gene: TRBJ2-3
v_gene: TRBV5-1
CDR3aa: ASSLGGAITDTQY

abundance: .
j_gene: TRBJ2-7
v_gene: TRBV28
CDR3aa: ASSLNGGLPPREQY

abundance: .
j_gene: TRBJ2-5
v_gene: TRBV18
CDR3aa: ASSPVPGGETQY

abundance: .
j_gene: TRBJ1-5
v_gene: TRBV18
CDR3aa: ASSPDRGRDQPQH

abundance: .
j_gene: TRBJ1-1
v_gene: TRBV5-6
CDR3aa: ASSLDTGRGTEAF

abundance: few
j_gene: TRBJ1-4
v_gene: TRBV29-1
CDR3aa: SVGDRGEKLF

abundance: .
j_gene: TRBJ1-1
v_gene: TRBV6-6
CDR3aa: ASSPPGWTEAF

abundance: .
j_gene: TRBJ1-3
v_gene: TRBV18
CDR3aa: ASSDQGLSGNTIY

abundance: .
j_gene: TRBJ2-7
v_gene: TRBV28
CDR3aa: ASSLRLAGFYEQY

abundance: .
j_gene: TRBJ2-5
v_gene: TRBV7-9
CDR3aa: ASSPLGLAGQETQY